This T cell receptor (beta chain) was obtained from a study of blood T cell repertoires in COVID-19. As for the study in general: Samples came from the United States, Italy and Spain, spanning acute and convalescent COVID-19. T cells, B-cell-depleted T cells, or PBMCs provided the cDNA or gDNA that served as material.

With 1 base removed from V and 9 bases from J, the gap between germline ends came to 13 bases. Germline loops: CDR1 LGHNA, CDR2 YSLEER. There are 14 residues in the CDR3. Per the authors' pipeline: Reference gene primers were amplified, and this amplification served to estimate nucleated cell counts. Produced via immunoSEQ multiplex PCR; TCRdb's table is partial and in-frame only. Clone size and the V and J calls come from that table; the DNA yielded D and trimming. The repertoire holds about half a million clones, with 70% to 90% as singletons. The V call is TRBV4-3, the J call TRBJ1-5, with D maybe TRBD1 (5 bases). The TCR was taken from a human donor in a cohort sampled during active COVID-19. Sequenced input: peripheral blood. The CDR3 coding sequence is TGCGCCAGCAGCCAAGGGGTAGGGGAGGGGCCCCAGCATTTT. It codes for CASSQGVGEGPQHF.